The T cell receptor (beta chain) under discussion was sequenced for a study of OX40 agonist ivuxolimab in advanced cancers. Background on the study: The dose of intravenous ivuxolimab that patients received every 2 weeks ranged from 0.01 to 10 mg/kg. Study results and caveats: Relative to CD4+, CD8+ T cells held more expanded clones on average.

TCRdb keeps only in-frame clones here, not all; method: immunoSEQ multiplex PCR. The sample lists about 60,000 clones; roughly 90% were seen once. Comments on this clone: Its antigen remains unidentified.

This CDR3 region has 15 residues. Trimming took 0 bases from V and 4 from J; bases not matched to a gene: 1. Germline loops: CDR1 SGDLS, CDR2 YYNGEE. The chain couples TRBV9 to TRBJ2-1; 10 bases align to TRBD2. The sequencing here drew on CD4+ or CD8+ T cells sorted from blood, taken in a trial of the OX40 agonist ivuxolimab. The source is an adult with an advanced solid tumor such as melanoma, head and neck, liver or kidney cancer. CDR3 nucleotide sequence: TGTGCCAGCAGCGTAGGGGGACTAGCGTACAATGAGCAGTTCTTC. Protein: CASSVGGLAYNEQFF.